This T cell receptor (beta chain) appears in the sequencing data of a study of beta chain features in type 1 diabetes. As for the study in general: The study found patients and healthy donors alike in age, gender and cell yields.

Points from the study as a whole: All four CD4+ subsets from Type 1 diabetes patients carried moderately but significantly shorter TCRB CDR3s.

Sequencing targeted expressed TCRB transcripts, as all isolated RNA had been reverse transcribed. The repertoire was sequenced with immunoSEQ multiplex PCR; TCRdb's copy has only in-frame clones and lacks some. The repertoire consists of around 290,000 clones, with under 8.5% occurring once and the leading ten covering approximately 1%. From germline, CDR1 is MDHEN and CDR2 SYDVKM. V dropped 6 bases and J dropped 2 bases, with 10 bases sitting between them. This CDR3 comprises 13 residues. In this sample, this clone turned up many times. Its antigen is still unknown. This chain connects TRBV28 to TRBJ2-5; TRBD1 is a possible D gene (6 bases). This TCR came from a woman aged 18 to 35 in good health. The source material was central memory CD4+ T cells from blood. DNA for the CDR3: TGTGCCAGCAGCGGCGACAGGCAAGAGACCCAGTACTTC. Its translation: CASSGDRQETQYF.